This record covers a single T cell receptor (beta chain). The junction departs from germline at one end; a sequencing error may be responsible. The data are from a study of cytomegalovirus exposure and HLA in healthy donors. The germline gives CDR1 MNHEY, CDR2 SMNVEV (reference sequence). The CDR3 contains 15 residues. Primers for the PCR totalled 60 Vbeta and 13 Jbeta. This table comes from immunoSEQ multiplex PCR, and its TCRdb copy is limited to in-frame clones, with some not included. The sample contains approximately 150,000 clones, 80% to 90% of which appear only once. The genes are TRBV27 and TRBJ2-1, with 9 bases identical to TRBD2. The sequenced sample consisted of PBMCs. This TCR was recovered from a young man in good health and CMV-seropositive. The CDR3 region is CASSSLAGTYNGQFF. CDR3 nucleotides: TGTGCCAGCAGTTCCCTAGCGGGGACCTACAATGGGCAGTTCTTC.